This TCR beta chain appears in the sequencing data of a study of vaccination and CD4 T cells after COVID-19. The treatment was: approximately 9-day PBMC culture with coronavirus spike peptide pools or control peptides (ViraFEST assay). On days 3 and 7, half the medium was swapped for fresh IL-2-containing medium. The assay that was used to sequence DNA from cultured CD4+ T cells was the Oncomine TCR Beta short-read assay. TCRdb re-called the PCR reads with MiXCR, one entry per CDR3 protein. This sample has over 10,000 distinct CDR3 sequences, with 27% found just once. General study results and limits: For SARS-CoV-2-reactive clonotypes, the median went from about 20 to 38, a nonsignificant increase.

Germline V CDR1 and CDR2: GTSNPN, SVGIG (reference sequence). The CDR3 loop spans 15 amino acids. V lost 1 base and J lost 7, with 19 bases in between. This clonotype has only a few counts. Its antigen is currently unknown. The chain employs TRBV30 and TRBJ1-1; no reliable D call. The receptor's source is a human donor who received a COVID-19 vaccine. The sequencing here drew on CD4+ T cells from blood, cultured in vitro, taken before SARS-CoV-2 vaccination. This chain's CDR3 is CAWSGLTAETLEAFF. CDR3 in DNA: TGTGCCTGGAGTGGACTAACAGCCGAGACCCTTGAAGCTTTCTTT.